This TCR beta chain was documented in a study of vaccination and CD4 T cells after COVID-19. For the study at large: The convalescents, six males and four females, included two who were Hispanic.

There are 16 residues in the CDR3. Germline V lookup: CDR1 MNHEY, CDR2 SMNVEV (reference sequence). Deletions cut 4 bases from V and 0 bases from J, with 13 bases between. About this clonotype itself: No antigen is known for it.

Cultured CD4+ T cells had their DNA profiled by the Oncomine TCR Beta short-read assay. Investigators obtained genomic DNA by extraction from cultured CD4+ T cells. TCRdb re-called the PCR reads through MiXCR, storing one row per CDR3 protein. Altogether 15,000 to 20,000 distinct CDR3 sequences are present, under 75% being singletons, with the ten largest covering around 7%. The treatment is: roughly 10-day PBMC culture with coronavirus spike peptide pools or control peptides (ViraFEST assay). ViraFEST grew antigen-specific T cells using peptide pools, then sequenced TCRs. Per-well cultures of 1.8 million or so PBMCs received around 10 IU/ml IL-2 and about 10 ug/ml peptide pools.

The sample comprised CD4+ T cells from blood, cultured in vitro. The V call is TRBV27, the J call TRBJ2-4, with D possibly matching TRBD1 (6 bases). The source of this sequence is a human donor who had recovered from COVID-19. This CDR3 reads CASSYNRDLAKNIQYF. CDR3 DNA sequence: TGTGCCAGCAGTTACAACAGGGATCTAGCCAAAAACATTCAGTACTTC.